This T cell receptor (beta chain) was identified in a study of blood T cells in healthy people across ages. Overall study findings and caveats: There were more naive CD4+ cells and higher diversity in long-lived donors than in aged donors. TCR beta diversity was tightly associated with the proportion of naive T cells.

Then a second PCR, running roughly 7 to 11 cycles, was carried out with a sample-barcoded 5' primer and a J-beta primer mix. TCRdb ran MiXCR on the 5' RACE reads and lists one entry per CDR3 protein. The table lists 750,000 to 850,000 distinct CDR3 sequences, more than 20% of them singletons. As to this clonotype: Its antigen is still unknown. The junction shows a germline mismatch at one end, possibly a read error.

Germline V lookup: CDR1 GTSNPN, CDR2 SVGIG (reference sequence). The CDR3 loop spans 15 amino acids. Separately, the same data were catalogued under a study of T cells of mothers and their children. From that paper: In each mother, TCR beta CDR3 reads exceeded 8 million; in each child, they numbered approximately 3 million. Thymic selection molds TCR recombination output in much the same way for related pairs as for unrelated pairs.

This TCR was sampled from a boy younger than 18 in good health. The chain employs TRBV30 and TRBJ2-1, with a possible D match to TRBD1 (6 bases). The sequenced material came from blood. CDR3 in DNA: TGTGCCTGGAGTGTACGGATGACAGGCTACGATGAGCAGTTCTTC. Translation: CAWSVRMTGYDEQFF.